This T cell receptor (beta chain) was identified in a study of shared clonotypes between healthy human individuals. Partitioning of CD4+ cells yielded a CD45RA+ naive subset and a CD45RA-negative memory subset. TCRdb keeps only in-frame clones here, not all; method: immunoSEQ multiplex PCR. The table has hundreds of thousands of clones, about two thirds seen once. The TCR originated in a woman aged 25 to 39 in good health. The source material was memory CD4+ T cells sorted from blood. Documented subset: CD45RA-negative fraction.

The CDR3 coding sequence is TGTGCCAGCAGCGCCCGGGGTATCGGGGGGCTCTCTGGCTACACCTTC. It encodes CASSARGIGGLSGYTF. This sequence joins TRBV7-8 and TRBJ1-2; D perhaps matches TRBD1 (6 bases). The germline CDR1 and CDR2 sequences are SGHVS and FQNEAQ. This CDR3 is built from 16 residues. With 5 bases removed from V and 7 bases from J, the gap between germline ends came to 23 bases.